This T cell receptor (beta chain) was recorded in a study of T cells in Graves' hyperthyroidism and ophthalmopathy. Findings of the study overall: The authors' 13 V-J model separated ophthalmopathy from stable hyperthyroidism. Blood also held most thyroid clonotypes expanded beyond 0.001.

The CDR3 spans 13 residues. CDR1 and CDR2 (germline): SGHTA, FQGNSA. V was cut by 5 bases and J by 9 bases, with 15 bases left in between. Amplification of TCR beta CDR3 regions was performed using RNA transcripts as template. When the TCR CDR3 underwent first-round RT-PCR, the HTBI primer set was used. TCRdb ran MiXCR on the multiplex PCR reads and lists one entry per CDR3 protein. The sample yields 400,000 or so distinct CDR3 sequences, 11% to 15% seen once. Concerning this clonotype itself: Its antigen is currently unknown.

This chain joins TRBV7-2 and TRBJ2-3; D gene unclear. The sequence was obtained from a man between 45 and 60 years old with Graves' ophthalmopathy. The sequenced sample was blood. The CDR3 sequence: CASSLLSGKTQYF. The CDR3 DNA reads TGTGCCAGCAGCCTCCTGAGTGGGAAAACGCAGTATTTT.